A single sample is the source of the 29 T cell receptor beta chains below, sequenced in a study of cytomegalovirus exposure and HLA in healthy donors. In the PCR, 60 Vbeta and 13 Jbeta primers were used. TCRdb's copy holds only in-frame clones and misses some; the assay was immunoSEQ multiplex PCR. Of approximately 110,000 clones in the sample, approximately 80% are singletons; the top ten hold over 10%. Sequencing was carried out using PBMCs. The source of these receptors is a woman in her forties in good health and CMV-seropositive.

CDR3 amino acids: CASTEAGGLAVLTDTQYF. In nucleotides, the CDR3 is TGTGCCAGTACCGAAGCCGGCGGGCTAGCGGTACTCACAGATACGCAGTATTTT. This sequence joins TRBV19 and TRBJ2-3, with 7 bases matching TRBD2. Losses at the gene ends were 7 bases for V and 2 bases for J; bases not matched to a gene: 18. The CDR3 has 18 residues. Germline V lookup: CDR1 LNHDA, CDR2 SQIVND (reference sequence). Looking up the rest from reference TRBV19 and TRBJ2-3 gives the full variable domain: DGGITQSPKYLFRKEGQNVTLSCEQNLNHDAMYWYRQDPGQGLRLIYYSQIVNDFQKGDIAEGYSVSREKKESFPLTVTSAQKNPTAFYLCASTEAGGLAVLTDTQYFGPGTRLTVL.

This clone was found a few times. The V gene is TRBV5-6, the J gene TRBJ1-1, with a possible D match to TRBD1 (5 bases). The V and J ends lost 0 bases and 1 base respectively, with 7 bases between them. The CDR3 contains 14 residues. CDR1 SGHDT and CDR2 YYEEEE come from the germline V gene. In DNA, the CDR3 is TGTGCCAGCAGCTTGGCAACAGGGAACACTGAAGCTTTCTTT. Translation: CASSLATGNTEAFF. Combining the CDR3 with reference TRBV5-6 and TRBJ1-1 gives the whole variable domain DAGVTQSPTHLIKTRGQQVTLRCSPKSGHDTVSWYQQALGQGPQFIFQYYEEEERQRGNFPDRFSGHQFPNYSSELNVNALLLGDSALYLCASSLATGNTEAFFGQGTRLTVV.

The V call is TRBV15, the J call TRBJ1-2; maybe TRBD1 (6 bases). V dropped 11 bases and J dropped 4 bases, with 17 bases sitting between them. The CDR3 is made up of 13 amino acids. The germline CDR1 and CDR2 sequences are LNHNV and YYDKDF (reference sequence). CDR3 protein: CASSTRGGYGYTF. In DNA form, the CDR3 reads TGTGCCTCTAGTACCAGGGGTGGCTATGGCTACACCTTC.

The gene calls are TRBV6-1 and TRBJ1-4; no clear D. Germline V gene sequence: CDR1 MNHNS, CDR2 SASEGT. The length of the CDR3 is 13 residues. Trimming removed 6 bases from V and 3 bases from J, with 8 bases in between. CDR3 residues: CASSGSANEKLFF. The CDR3 nucleotides are TGTGCCAGCAGCGGCAGCGCTAATGAAAAACTGTTTTTT.

This sequence joins TRBV4-2 and TRBJ1-5; D not certain. Deletions cut 0 bases from V and 5 bases from J, with 5 bases between. Germline assignment: CDR1 LGHNA and CDR2 YNFKEQ. The CDR3 is 13 amino acids. The CDR3 loop reads CASSQDPDQPQHF. CDR3 sequence (DNA): TGTGCCAGCAGCCAAGACCCCGATCAGCCCCAGCATTTT.

The chain combines TRBV2 with TRBJ2-5, with TRBD1 as a possible D gene (6 bases). Gene TRBJ2-7 matches the end of the DNA better, so the J call may be wrong. The germline gives CDR1 SNHLY, CDR2 FYNNEI. The CDR3 consists of 14 residues. The chain's CDR3 is CASSWTANSYEQYF. The CDR3, as DNA: TGTGCCAGCAGTTGGACAGCCAACTCCTACGAGCAGTACTTC.

This sequence joins TRBV6-5 and TRBJ2-2; D is possibly TRBD2 (5 bases). Germline lookup yields CDR1 MNHEY and CDR2 SVGAGI. V was clipped by 5 bases and J by 6 bases, with 13 bases between them. CDR3 length: 14 residues. CDR3 bases: TGTGCCAGCAGTCCAGAACGGGAATCCGGGGAGCTGTTTTTT. Protein: CASSPERESGELFF.

The chain couples TRBV28 to TRBJ1-5; D call uncertain. Trimming took 7 bases from V and 7 from J, leaving 11 bases between them. This CDR3 is 12 amino acids long. Looked up from germline, CDR1 is MDHEN and CDR2 is SYDVKM. CDR3 loop: CASTQNPQPQHF. The CDR3 nucleotides are TGTGCCAGCACCCAAAATCCACAGCCCCAGCATTTT.

The V gene is TRBV6-5, the J gene TRBJ2-7; perhaps TRBD1 as D (6 bases). Deletions cut 5 bases from V and 6 bases from J, with 11 bases between. There are 12 residues in the CDR3. CDR1 MNHEY and CDR2 SVGAGI come from the germline V gene. CDR3 DNA sequence: TGTGCCAGCAGTCCGGGACATAGCGAGCAGTACTTC. Translated, it gives CASSPGHSEQYF.

The rearrangement uses TRBV6-5 and TRBJ2-7; 9 bases fit TRBD2. V shed 2 bases, J shed 5 bases, and the junction held 7 bases outside the gene matches. The CDR3 length is 15 residues. From germline, CDR1 is MNHEY and CDR2 SVGAGI. The CDR3, as DNA: TGTGCCAGCAGTTACAGCGCGGGAGGGCTCGACGAGCAGTACTTC. Residues: CASSYSAGGLDEQYF.

This clone was seen only a few times. The J gene is TRBJ1-2, the V gene TRBV6-5; TRBD1 matches at 7 bases. Germline V gene lookup returns CDR1 MNHEY and CDR2 SVGAGI. The CDR3 totals 13 residues. Germline trimming cut 5 bases from V and 8 bases from J; bases unmatched to any gene: 8. CDR3 sequence: CASSRQGVWGYTF. The DNA of the CDR3 is TGTGCCAGCAGTCGACAGGGAGTTTGGGGCTACACCTTC.

The J gene is TRBJ1-1, the V gene TRBV30; 8 bases fit TRBD1. The CDR3 length is 13 residues. Losses at the gene ends were 2 bases for V and 4 bases for J; bases not matched to a gene: 3. Germline V gene lookup returns CDR1 GTSNPN and CDR2 SVGIG (reference sequence). The CDR3 region is CAWSRQGITEAFF. CDR3 nucleotide sequence: TGTGCCTGGAGTAGACAGGGGATCACTGAAGCTTTCTTT.

This clone was seen a handful of times. The chain carries TRBV6-4 and TRBJ2-1; 7 nucleotides match TRBD2. Trimming took 2 bases from V and 7 from J; bases not matched to a gene: 5. This CDR3 has 14 amino acids. Germline V gene sequence: CDR1 MRHNA, CDR2 SNTAGT. The CDR3 DNA reads TGTGCCAGCAGTGACAGGACTAGGGGTAATGAGCAGTTCTTC. It codes for CASSDRTRGNEQFF.

The genes are TRBV4-1 and TRBJ2-6, with no clear D. Germline CDR1 MGHRA, CDR2 YSYEKL. The CDR3 consists of 16 residues. Trimming shortened V by 3 bases and J by 4 bases, and 13 bases separated the two germline ends. The CDR3 DNA follows: TGCGCCAGCAGCCATCGATCGGGTCCCGGGGCCAACGTCCTGACTTTC. Encoded protein: CASSHRSGPGANVLTF.

The CDR3 DNA sequence: TGTGCCAGCAGCTTGGGACAGGGGAACACCGGGGAGCTGTTTTTT. It encodes CASSLGQGNTGELFF. This chain links TRBV7-6 with TRBJ2-2, with 9 nucleotides matching TRBD1. V was pared by 3 bases and J by 1 base, with 0 bases of the junction left unmatched. The CDR3 covers 15 residues. Germline CDR1 and CDR2: SGHVS and FNYEAQ.

The V gene is TRBV28, the J gene TRBJ1-1; possibly TRBD1 for D (5 bases). The germline V gene has CDR1 MDHEN and CDR2 SYDVKM. There are 14 residues in the CDR3. Trimming removed 1 base from V and 1 base from J, with 7 bases in between. The CDR3 DNA follows: TGTGCCAGCAGTTTATCGGGGGGGAACACTGAAGCTTTCTTT. Amino acids: CASSLSGGNTEAFF.

The chain has TRBV6-5 and TRBJ2-7; possibly TRBD2 for D (5 bases). There are 13 residues in the CDR3. The germline V gene encodes CDR1 MNHEY and CDR2 SVGAGI. V gave up 8 bases and J gave up 4 bases, with 15 bases separating them. CDR3 in amino acids: CASRRSERYEQYF. The CDR3 region has the DNA TGTGCCAGCCGAAGGTCAGAGCGGTACGAGCAGTACTTC.

Worth noting for this clone: At one boundary the junction diverges from the germline segment, which might be a read error. The chain uses TRBV2 and TRBJ2-7; 10 nucleotides match TRBD2. In germline, CDR1 is SNHLY, CDR2 FYNNEI. CDR3 length: 14 amino acids. This chain's CDR3 is CASSQAGGYYEQYF. Here the CDR3 DNA reads TGTGCCAGCAGTCAAGCGGGAGGGTACTACGAGCAGTACTTC.

This clone was seen more than once but under ten times. The chain carries TRBV5-6 and TRBJ2-5, with TRBD2 identical over 8 bases. The CDR3 has 17 residues. With 3 bases clipped from V and 1 base from J, the junction kept 11 bases outside the gene matches. From germline, CDR1 is SGHDT and CDR2 YYEEEE. The CDR3 DNA reads as TGTGCCAGCAGCTCACCCTCGGGACTAGGACGCCAAGAGACCCAGTACTTC. Translated, it gives CASSSPSGLGRQETQYF.

This chain joins TRBV10-3 and TRBJ2-7; TRBD1 agrees at 10 bases. J was trimmed by 5 bases and V by 3 bases; bases with no gene match: 4. CDR1 ENHRY and CDR2 SYGVKD come from the germline V gene. This CDR3 has 14 amino acids. CDR3 loop: CAISEGQGEDEQYF. CDR3 nucleotides: TGTGCCATCAGTGAAGGACAGGGGGAAGACGAGCAGTACTTC.

The chain uses TRBV30 and TRBJ2-7; the match to TRBD1 covers 7 bases. The CDR3 has 14 residues. The germline V gene encodes CDR1 GTSNPN and CDR2 SVGIG (reference sequence). V gave up 8 bases and J gave up 0 bases; unmatched junction bases: 10. The CDR3 loop reads CAGTDRFGSYEQYF. The CDR3 DNA reads TGTGCCGGGACGGACAGGTTCGGCTCCTACGAGCAGTACTTC.

This chain connects TRBV7-8 to TRBJ2-5; D is possibly TRBD1 or TRBD2 (5 bases each). The J call may not be correct, given that the DNA end is closer to TRBJ2-7. Germline CDR1 is SGHVS and CDR2 is FQNEAQ. The CDR3 covers 12 residues. The CDR3 here is CASSLAGGEQYF. CDR3 DNA sequence: TGTGCCAGCAGCTTAGCTGGGGGCGAGCAGTACTTC.

V usage is TRBV30 and J usage is TRBJ2-3; 7 bases map to TRBD2. CDR1 and CDR2 from the germline V gene are GTSNPN and SVGIG (reference sequence). The CDR3 is 15 amino acids. V gave up 2 bases and J gave up 5 bases; unmatched junction bases: 10. CDR3 residues: CAWSPYIGGGDTQYF. CDR3 DNA sequence: TGTGCCTGGAGTCCGTACATTGGCGGGGGAGATACGCAGTATTTT.

The CDR3 DNA follows: TGTGCCAGCTCCTACGGGACAGGGGATGGTGCTGGCTACACCTTC. It is translated as CASSYGTGDGAGYTF. The V and J genes are TRBV18 and TRBJ1-2; 10 bases map to TRBD1. The CDR3 runs to 15 residues. Per germline, CDR1 KGHSH and CDR2 LQKENI. V gave up 6 bases and J gave up 7 bases; unmatched junction bases: 11.

The chain carries TRBV5-1 and TRBJ2-1, with TRBD2 matching 8 bases. The CDR3 runs to 15 residues. Germline CDR1 and CDR2: SGHRS and YFSETQ. J lost 3 bases, V lost 4 bases, and 6 bases had no gene match. CDR3 amino acids: CASSDSGTSYNEQFF. CDR3 sequence (DNA): TGCGCCAGCAGCGATTCCGGGACTAGCTACAATGAGCAGTTCTTC.

The V call is TRBV5-1, the J call TRBJ2-7; D not certain. Germline values: CDR1 SGHRS, CDR2 YFSETQ. V lost 4 bases and J lost 2, with 13 bases in between. The CDR3 is 14 amino acids. In DNA form, the CDR3 reads TGCGCCAGCAGCCCTCGGGTCGATACCTACGAGCAGTACTTC. It translates to CASSPRVDTYEQYF.

To note about this clone: No DNA is shown, since the ends of the CDR3 on it are uncertain; the CDR3 is the one TCRdb lists. The genes are TRBV28 and TRBJ1-2. Per germline, CDR1 MDHEN and CDR2 SYDVKM. The CDR3 region is 13 residues in length, termini included. This CDR3 is CATGRTDFRGYTF.

This chain connects TRBV15 to TRBJ2-3; tentative D call: TRBD2 (6 bases). Germline V lookup: CDR1 LNHNV, CDR2 YYDKDF (reference sequence). V was pared by 3 bases and J by 1 base, with 11 bases between. This CDR3 is built from 15 residues. In DNA form, the CDR3 reads TGTGCCACCAGCAGGACGGGGGAGGGCACAGATACGCAGTATTTT. Translated: CATSRTGEGTDTQYF.

The rearrangement uses TRBV5-4 and TRBJ1-1; possibly TRBD1 for D (6 bases). This CDR3 region has 13 residues. The V end was cut by 9 bases, the J end by 1 base, with 13 bases between. Germline CDR1 SGHNT, CDR2 YYREEE (reference sequence). The CDR3 spells CATQGPWNTEAFF. DNA of the CDR3: TGTGCCACACAGGGTCCCTGGAACACTGAAGCTTTCTTT.